These T cell receptor beta chains were read from a single sample in a study of human T cells and chemical hapten exposure. Using its own MiXCR run on the RACE reads, TCRdb lists one record per CDR3 protein. The repertoire holds around 99,000 distinct CDR3 sequences, around 12% seen once, with 2% to 2.5% in the top ten. The material sequenced was whole blood, taken in connection with sensitization to the hapten diphenylcyclopropenone (DPC). The receptors were gathered from a woman in her forties with alopecia areata. Some clones in this sample may be carry-over from other donors' samples. The CDR3 runs from the conserved cysteine through the conserved F or W. A D gene is named only where the DNA matches it firmly. Some rows have no size entry. The others give once, few or many, or a class for an expanded clone.

TRBV18	few	TRBD1	TRBJ1-6	CASSPRDPTGENSPLHF	TGTGCCAGCTCACCACGGGACCCGACAGGGGAGAATTCACCCCTCCACTTT
TRBV4-2	few	NA	TRBJ2-5	CASSQERIGGAGETQYF	TGTGCCAGCAGCCAAGAGAGGATCGGGGGCGCAGGAGAGACCCAGTACTTC
TRBV20-1	NA	TRBD2	TRBJ2-3	CSARIPGRAADTQYF	TGCAGTGCTAGAATCCCCGGGAGGGCAGCAGATACGCAGTATTTT
TRBV6-6	few	NA	TRBJ2-3	CASSYGDYAQYF	TGTGCCAGCAGTTACGGGGATTATGCGCAGTATTTT
TRBV9	few	TRBD2	TRBJ2-5	CASGEGLETQYF	TGTGCCAGCGGGGAGGGCCTCGAGACCCAGTACTTC
TRBV2	NA	TRBD1	TRBJ1-3	CASTGQGGTIYF	TGTGCCAGCACCGGACAGGGAGGCACCATATATTTT
TRBV30	NA	TRBD2	TRBJ2-7	CAWSLRGRIKSEQYF	TGTGCCTGGAGTTTGCGGGGGAGGATTAAGAGCGAGCAGTACTTC
TRBV12-3/TRBV12-4	NA	TRBD2	TRBJ2-1	CASSLAGGVGEQFF	TGTGCCAGCAGCTTAGCGGGAGGGGTAGGTGAGCAGTTCTTC
TRBV28	NA	NA	TRBJ2-7	CASSHQDLYEQYF	TGTGCCAGCAGTCACCAAGACTTGTACGAGCAGTACTTC
TRBV2	few	TRBD1	TRBJ2-1	CASMGEPGQRYNEQFF	TGTGCCAGCATGGGTGAACCGGGACAGCGCTACAATGAGCAGTTCTTC
TRBV6-2/TRBV6-3	NA	TRBD2	TRBJ2-4	CASSPGGAGKNIQYF	TGTGCCAGCAGCCCGGGGGGGGCAGGCAAAAACATTCAGTACTTC
TRBV7-9	NA	NA	TRBJ2-6	CASSPSRGTGANVLTF	TGTGCCAGCAGCCCCTCAAGGGGGACTGGGGCCAACGTCCTGACTTTC
TRBV7-3	NA	TRBD2	TRBJ2-4	CASSLRGPSPGLAGGTKNIQYF	TGTGCCAGCAGCTTAAGGGGGCCATCTCCGGGACTAGCGGGAGGAACCAAAAACATTCAGTACTTC
TRBV28	few	NA	TRBJ1-5	CATADSNQPQHF	TGTGCCACCGCGGATAGCAATCAGCCCCAGCATTTT
TRBV11-2	many	NA	TRBJ2-1	CASSPLYQGNEQFF	TGTGCCAGCAGCCCACTCTACCAAGGTAATGAGCAGTTCTTC
TRBV27	few	NA	TRBJ2-3	CASGADTQYF	TGTGCCAGCGGGGCAGATACGCAGTATTTT
TRBV28	NA	TRBD2	TRBJ2-7	CASSLGTSGRIGKQYF	TGTGCCAGCAGCCTTGGGACTAGCGGGAGAATTGGGAAGCAGTACTTC
TRBV11-2	few	NA	TRBJ2-3	CASSLDGPKTTQYF	TGTGCCAGCAGCTTAGACGGGCCTAAGACGACGCAGTATTTT
TRBV10-3	few	NA	TRBJ2-2	CAISDKSSNTGELFF	TGTGCCATCAGTGATAAATCTAGCAACACCGGGGAGCTGTTTTTT
TRBV19	many	TRBD1	TRBJ2-4	CASSERGQGIAKNIQYF	TGTGCCAGTAGTGAAAGGGGACAGGGAATAGCCAAAAACATTCAGTACTTC
TRBV2	few	TRBD1	TRBJ1-3	CASSEAGTGGFSGNTIYF	TGTGCCAGCAGTGAAGCCGGGACAGGGGGCTTCTCTGGAAACACCATATATTTT
TRBV11-2	few	NA	TRBJ2-7	CASSPGTSYEQYF	TGTGCCAGCAGCCCCGGGACAAGCTACGAGCAGTACTTC
TRBV11-2	few	NA	TRBJ2-7	CASSLDLAGSYEQYF	TGTGCCAGCAGCCTTGATCTGGCGGGATCCTACGAGCAGTACTTC
TRBV6-2/TRBV6-3	NA	NA	TRBJ2-3	CASRSASTDTQYF	TGTGCCAGCAGGTCCGCTTCCACAGATACGCAGTATTTT
TRBV4-2	NA	TRBD1	TRBJ1-2	CASSARQGANYGYTF	TGTGCCAGCAGCGCCCGACAGGGCGCTAACTATGGCTACACCTTC
TRBV30	few	NA	TRBJ1-1	CAWSARSEAFF	TGTGCCTGGAGTGCACGGAGTGAAGCTTTCTTT
TRBV28	NA	NA	TRBJ2-1	CASSLSGYNEQFF	TGTGCCAGCAGTTTATCAGGTTACAATGAGCAGTTCTTC